This is a list of T cell receptor beta chains from one sample in a study of T-cell memory formation after mild COVID-19. From the 5' RACE reads, TCRdb called clonotypes with MiXCR, one entry per CDR3 protein. This sample has roughly 120,000 distinct CDR3 sequences; about a fifth occur once, and the top ten carry around 40%. The material sequenced was PBMCs or a T cell subset sorted from them (not recorded which). The receptor set was obtained from a man aged 18-30 years who had mild COVID-19 (a few samples of this study predate the infection). Cell type and time point are not known. CDR3s include the opening cysteine and the closing phenylalanine or tryptophan. The D gene is left open where the match is weak. For some rows the clone size is stated as once, few or many, or as a class when expanded; others skip it.

D	V	J	size	DNA	CDR3
-	TRBV7-9	TRBJ2-5	few	TGTGCCAGCAGCTTACTAGTGAAGGCAGAGACCCAGTACTTC	CASSLLVKAETQYF
TRBD1	TRBV27	TRBJ2-3	few	TGTGCCAGCACAGGGTCGACAGGGTGGACAGATACGCAGTATTTT	CASTGSTGWTDTQYF
TRBD2	TRBV7-2	TRBJ2-1	-	TGTGCCAGCAGCTCCCTAGCGGGGGGATACAATGAGCAGTTCTTC	CASSSLAGGYNEQFF
-	TRBV10-1	TRBJ2-7	-	TGCGCCAGCAGTGAGTCGGTCAGCCTCTACGAGCAGTACTTC	CASSESVSLYEQYF
-	TRBV7-3	TRBJ2-1	-	TGTGCCAGCAGCTTCGGGACTTACGGTGAGCAGTTCTTC	CASSFGTYGEQFF
-	TRBV4-1	TRBJ1-6	-	TGCGCCAGCAGCCAAGGTAGGAGGGGGGCGCGGGTTTCACCCCTCCACTTT	CASSQGRRGARVSPLHF
TRBD2	TRBV6-5	TRBJ2-1	-	TGTGCCAGCAGTTATAGTGCGGGGGGGGCTGAGCAGTTCTTC	CASSYSAGGAEQFF
-	TRBV4-1	TRBJ2-6	once	TGCGCCAGCTATGGCGGGGCGTCTGGGGCCAACGTCCTGACTTTC	CASYGGASGANVLTF
-	TRBV4-3	TRBJ2-1	-	TGCGCCAGCAGCCACCGGGGCTTCCCCTCCTACAATGAGCAGTTCTTC	CASSHRGFPSYNEQFF
-	TRBV7-3	TRBJ2-7	-	TGTGCCAGCAGCCTGGACGGCGGGTCCTACGAGCAGTACTTC	CASSLDGGSYEQYF
-	TRBV4-3	TRBJ2-3	-	TGCGCCAGCAGCCAAGACGCCGGCGGATCCACAGATACGCAGTATTTT	CASSQDAGGSTDTQYF
-	TRBV21-1	TRBJ2-5	-	TGTGCCAGCATCAGGGGGATGGTTCAAGAGACCCAGTACTTC	CASIRGMVQETQYF
-	TRBV7-2	TRBJ2-3	-	TGTGCCAGCAGCCAGGAGGGGCGGGATCAAGATACGCAGTATTTT	CASSQEGRDQDTQYF
-	TRBV29-1	TRBJ1-4	many	TGCAGCTTAGGACCTGAAAAACTGTTTTTT	CSLGPEKLFF
-	TRBV4-1	TRBJ2-1	many	TGCGCCAGCAGCCAAGTTGACGGATTGCAGTTCTTC	CASSQVDGLQFF
-	TRBV4-2	TRBJ2-3	-	TGTGCCAGCAGCCCCCGACTTGCAGATACGCAGTATTTT	CASSPRLADTQYF
TRBD1	TRBV14	TRBJ2-3	-	TGTGCCAGCAGCCAAGTCCGGGACAGTATTAGCACAGATACGCAGTATTTT	CASSQVRDSISTDTQYF
-	TRBV7-2	TRBJ2-7	-	TGTGCCAGCGGGCTGGACAGATACTACGAGCAGTACTTC	CASGLDRYYEQYF
-	TRBV7-8	TRBJ1-2	-	TGTGCCAGCAGCCCACCCAAGGGGTCCATCTATGGCTACACCTTC	CASSPPKGSIYGYTF
-	TRBV28	TRBJ1-1	few	TGTGCCAGCAGTTTAGGACCAGAGACGGGACCTATCAGGACTGAAGCTTTCTTT	CASSLGPETGPIRTEAFF
-	TRBV11-2	TRBJ1-6	-	TGTGCCAGCAGCTCCAGGGGTCCCTATAATTCACCCCTCCACTTT	CASSSRGPYNSPLHF
-	TRBV7-9	TRBJ2-1	-	TGTGCCAGCAGCTTAACAGGGTCACAATACAATGAGCAGTTCTTC	CASSLTGSQYNEQFF
-	TRBV29-1	TRBJ2-1	many	TGCAGCGTTAACGGGGGCTCAAACTCCTACAATGAGCAGTTCTTC	CSVNGGSNSYNEQFF
TRBD2	TRBV5-4	TRBJ2-1	few	TGTGCCAGCAGCCCATTTCTAGCGGGGACCTCCTCCTACAATGAGCAGTTCTTC	CASSPFLAGTSSYNEQFF
TRBD1	TRBV6-6	TRBJ1-5	once	TGTGCCAGCAGTCCGGGACAGGGTAGGCATCAGCCCCAGCATTTT	CASSPGQGRHQPQHF
-	TRBV29-1	TRBJ2-7	few	TGCAGCGTTGACAGGGACAACTCCTACGAGCAGTACTTC	CSVDRDNSYEQYF
TRBD1	TRBV4-1	TRBJ2-2	few	TGCGCCAGCAGCCACACTACAGGGGCCGTTGGCGGGGAGCTGTTTTTT	CASSHTTGAVGGELFF
TRBD2	TRBV5-4	TRBJ2-3	-	TGTGCCAGCAGGCCTAGCGGGGGGGCCCTAGATACGCAGTATTTT	CASRPSGGALDTQYF
TRBD1	TRBV12-3/TRBV12-4	TRBJ2-2	once	TGTGCCAGCAGTTTTTATAGGGACAGGGCCTCCGGGGAGCTGTTTTTT	CASSFYRDRASGELFF
-	TRBV7-2	TRBJ2-5	-	TGTGCCAGCAGCTTAGTGAGGGGCCTAAAGACCCAGTACTTC	CASSLVRGLKTQYF
-	TRBV29-1	TRBJ2-3	-	TGCAGCGTTGAAGGAACTCGGGGAGATACGCAGTATTTT	CSVEGTRGDTQYF
TRBD1	TRBV12-3/TRBV12-4	TRBJ2-7	few	TGTGCCAGCAGTCCACAGGGGCTTGAGCAGTACTTC	CASSPQGLEQYF
-	TRBV27	TRBJ2-3	-	TGTGCCAGCACTACGACGACGGTGGCCGGGGATACGCAGTATTTT	CASTTTTVAGDTQYF
-	TRBV2	TRBJ1-4	-	TGTGCCAGCAGCGATGGGACATCTGAAAAACTGTTTTTT	CASSDGTSEKLFF
-	TRBV6-2/TRBV6-3	TRBJ2-7	many	TGTGCCAGCAACTTGGACAGCCCCTACGAGCAGTACTTC	CASNLDSPYEQYF
-	TRBV6-2/TRBV6-3	TRBJ2-7	few	TGTGCCAGCAGTTACATGGGTCCCTACGAGCAGTACTTC	CASSYMGPYEQYF
-	TRBV7-9	TRBJ2-4	-	TGTGCCAGCAGCCAGCTTGGAGCCAAAAACATTCAGTACTTC	CASSQLGAKNIQYF
TRBD1	TRBV6-1	TRBJ2-7	-	TGTGCCAGCAGTGAATACAGGGGAAACTACGAGCAGTACTTC	CASSEYRGNYEQYF
-	TRBV7-9	TRBJ1-5	-	TGTGCCAGCAGCCGGCCCGGGGGTGACGGTAGCAATCAGCCCCAGCATTTT	CASSRPGGDGSNQPQHF
-	TRBV4-3	TRBJ2-1	few	TGCGCCAGCAGCCAGTACGGGGAGAGCTACAATGAGCAGTTCTTC	CASSQYGESYNEQFF
TRBD2	TRBV11-2	TRBJ2-5	once	TGTGCCAGCAGCCGGACTAGCGTTATTCAAGAGACCCAGTACTTC	CASSRTSVIQETQYF
TRBD2	TRBV20-1	TRBJ2-3	-	TGCAGTGCTAGTATCCCACGGGGGAGCCGGGGGGGCACAGATACGCAGTATTTT	CSASIPRGSRGGTDTQYF
TRBD1	TRBV7-9	TRBJ1-1	-	TGTGCCAGCAGCCGACGGGACAGGAGTGAAGCTTTCTTT	CASSRRDRSEAFF
TRBD1	TRBV5-1	TRBJ2-5	few	TGCGCCAGCGGGGACATACAGGGGGATCCAACCCAGTACTTC	CASGDIQGDPTQYF
-	TRBV4-3	TRBJ2-7	-	TGCGCCAGCAGCCAAGACGAGGAAGGGTCCTACGAGCAGTACTTC	CASSQDEEGSYEQYF
-	TRBV29-1	TRBJ2-2	-	TGCAGCGTTTCACAGGGTTCGGCCGGGGAGCTGTTTTTT	CSVSQGSAGELFF
TRBD2	TRBV27	TRBJ2-1	-	TGTGCCAGCAGTTCCCTCAGCGGGGGGAAGGATGAGCAGTTCTTC	CASSSLSGGKDEQFF